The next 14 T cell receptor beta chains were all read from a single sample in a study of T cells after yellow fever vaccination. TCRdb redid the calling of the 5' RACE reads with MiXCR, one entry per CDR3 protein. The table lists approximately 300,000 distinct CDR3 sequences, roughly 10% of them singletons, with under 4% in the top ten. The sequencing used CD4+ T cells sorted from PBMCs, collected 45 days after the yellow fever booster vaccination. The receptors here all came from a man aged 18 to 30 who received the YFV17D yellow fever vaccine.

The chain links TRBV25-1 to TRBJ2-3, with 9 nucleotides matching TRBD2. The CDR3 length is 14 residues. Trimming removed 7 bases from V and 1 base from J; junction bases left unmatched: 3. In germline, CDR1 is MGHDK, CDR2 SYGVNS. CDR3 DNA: TGTGCCAGCAAGGAGCGGGGGGGCACAGATACGCAGTATTTT. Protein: CASKERGGTDTQYF.

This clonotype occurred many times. The CDR3 loop reads CASSAARAGVDEQYV. CDR3 DNA: TGTGCCAGCAGTGCCGCCAGGGCTGGGGTGGACGAGCAGTACGTC. The chain uses TRBV12-3 or TRBV12-4 and TRBJ2-7; possibly TRBD1 for D (5 bases). The CDR3 contains 15 residues. Trimming removed 5 bases at V and 5 bases at J, with 19 bases between.

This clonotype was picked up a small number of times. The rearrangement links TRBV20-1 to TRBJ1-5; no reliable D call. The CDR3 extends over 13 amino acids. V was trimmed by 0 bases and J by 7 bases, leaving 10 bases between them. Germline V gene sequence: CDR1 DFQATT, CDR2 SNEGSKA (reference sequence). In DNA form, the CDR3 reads TGCAGTGCTAGAGATCCGACTAACCAGCCCCAGCATTTT. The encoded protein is CSARDPTNQPQHF.

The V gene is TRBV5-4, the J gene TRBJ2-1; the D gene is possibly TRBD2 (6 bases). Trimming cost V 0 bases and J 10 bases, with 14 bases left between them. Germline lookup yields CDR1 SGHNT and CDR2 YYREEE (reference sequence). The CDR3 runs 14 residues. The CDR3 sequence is CASSLGDGGPEQFF. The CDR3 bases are TGTGCCAGCAGCTTGGGGGACGGGGGTCCCGAGCAGTTCTTC.

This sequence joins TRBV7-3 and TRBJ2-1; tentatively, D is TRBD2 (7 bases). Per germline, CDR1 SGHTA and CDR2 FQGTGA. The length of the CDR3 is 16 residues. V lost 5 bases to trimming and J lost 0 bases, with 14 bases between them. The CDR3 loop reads CASSRGGGGSYNEQFF. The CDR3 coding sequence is TGTGCCAGCAGCCGCGGGGGCGGTGGCTCCTACAATGAGCAGTTCTTC.

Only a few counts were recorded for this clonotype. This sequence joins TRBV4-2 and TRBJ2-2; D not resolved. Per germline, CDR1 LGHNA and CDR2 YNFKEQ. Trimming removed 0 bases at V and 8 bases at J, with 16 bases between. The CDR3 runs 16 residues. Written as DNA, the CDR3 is TGTGCCAGCAGCCAAGATGGTTCCCCCGGTCGGGGGGAGCTGTTTTTT. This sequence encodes CASSQDGSPGRGELFF.

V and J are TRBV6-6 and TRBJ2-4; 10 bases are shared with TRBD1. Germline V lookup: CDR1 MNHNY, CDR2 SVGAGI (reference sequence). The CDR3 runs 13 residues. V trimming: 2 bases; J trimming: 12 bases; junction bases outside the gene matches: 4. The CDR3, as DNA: TGTGCCAGCAGTTACCCGGGACAGGGGAATCAGTACTTC. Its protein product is CASSYPGQGNQYF.

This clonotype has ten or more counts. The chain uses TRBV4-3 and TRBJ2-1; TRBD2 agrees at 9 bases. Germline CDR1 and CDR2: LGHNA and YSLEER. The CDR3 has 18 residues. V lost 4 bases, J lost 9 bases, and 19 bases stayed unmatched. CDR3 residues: CASSPHGGSRGGRVEQFF. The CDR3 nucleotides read TGCGCCAGCAGCCCCCATGGAGGGTCGCGGGGGGGCCGGGTTGAGCAGTTCTTC.

CDR3 DNA: TGTGCCAGCAGCGGGGGCTCATCTAGCACAGATACGCAGTATTTT. Its translation is CASSGGSSSTDTQYF. The chain uses TRBV7-2 and TRBJ2-3, with D possibly being TRBD1 (6 bases). The CDR3 is 15 amino acids. The germline V gene has CDR1 SGHTA and CDR2 FQGNSA. Trimming removed 5 bases at V and 0 bases at J, with 12 bases between.

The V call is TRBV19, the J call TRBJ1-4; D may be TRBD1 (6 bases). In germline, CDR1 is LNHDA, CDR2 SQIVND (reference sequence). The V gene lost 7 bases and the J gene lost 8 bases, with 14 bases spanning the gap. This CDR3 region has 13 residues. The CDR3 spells CASMDRLLEKLFF. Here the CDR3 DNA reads TGTGCCAGTATGGACAGACTTCTCGAAAAACTGTTTTTT.

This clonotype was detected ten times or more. CDR3 residues: CAWSVGQGLKNEQFF. The CDR3 bases are TGTGCCTGGAGTGTAGGACAGGGGTTAAAGAATGAGCAGTTCTTC. The rearrangement links TRBV30 to TRBJ2-1, with 9 nucleotides matching TRBD1. The CDR3 runs 15 residues. Germline CDR1 is GTSNPN and CDR2 is SVGIG (reference sequence). Germline trimming cut 0 bases from V and 7 bases from J; bases unmatched to any gene: 7.

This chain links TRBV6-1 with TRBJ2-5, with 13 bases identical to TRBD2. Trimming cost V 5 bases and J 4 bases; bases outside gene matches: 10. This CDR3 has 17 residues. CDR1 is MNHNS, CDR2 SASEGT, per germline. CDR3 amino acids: CASSKGGLAGWGETQYF. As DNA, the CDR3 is TGTGCCAGCAGTAAGGGGGGACTAGCGGGGTGGGGAGAGACCCAGTACTTC.

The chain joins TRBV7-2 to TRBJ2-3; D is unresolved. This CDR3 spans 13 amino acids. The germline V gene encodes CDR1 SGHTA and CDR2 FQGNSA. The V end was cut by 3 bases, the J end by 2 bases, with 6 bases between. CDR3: CASSFKFTDTQYF. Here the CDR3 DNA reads TGTGCCAGCAGCTTTAAGTTCACAGATACGCAGTATTTT.

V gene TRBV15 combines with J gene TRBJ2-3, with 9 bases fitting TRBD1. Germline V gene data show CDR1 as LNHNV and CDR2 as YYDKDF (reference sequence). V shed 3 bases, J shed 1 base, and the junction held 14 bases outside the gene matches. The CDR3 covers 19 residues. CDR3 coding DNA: TGTGCCACCAGCAGCTATAGGGGGACAGGGTCAAGGGGCACAGATACGCAGTATTTT. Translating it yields CATSSYRGTGSRGTDTQYF.